This T cell receptor beta chain stems from a study of shared clonotypes between healthy human individuals. General study results and limits: Shared clonotypes across all four donors exceeded non-shared ones in generation probability. Larger richness was generally estimated for naive than memory subsets.

Details on this clone: As yet, its antigen is unknown.

DNA at about 200 ng, roughly 27,000 T cell genomes, went into sorted-subset replicate PCRs. Libraries were prepared by immunoSEQ multiplex PCR; TCRdb keeps only in-frame clonotypes and omits some of them. Counted here are roughly 1,600,000 clones, less than 99% occurring once; the ten biggest clones make up approximately 0.4%. The sequenced sample was naive CD4+ T cells sorted from blood. Subset indicated: CD45RA+ positively selected. The sequence was obtained from a man aged 25 to 40 in good health.

CDR3: CASSLDLGSSGGTQYF. CDR3 in DNA: TGCGCCAGCAGCTTGGACCTCGGCTCCTCAGGGGGGACCCAGTACTTC. The chain combines TRBV5-1 with TRBJ2-5; 7 bases align to TRBD1. The J segment lost 7 bases and the V segment lost 0 bases, leaving 12 bases of the junction unmatched. CDR3 length: 16 residues. The germline V gene encodes CDR1 SGHRS and CDR2 YFSETQ. The variable domain in full, completed from reference TRBV5-1 and TRBJ2-5, reads KAGVTQTPRYLIKTRGQQVTLSCSPISGHRSVSWYQQTPGQGLQFLFEYFSETQRNKGNFPGRFSGRQFSNSRSEMNVSTLELGDSALYLCASSLDLGSSGGTQYFGPGTRLLVL.